This TCR beta chain emerged from a study of long-term antiretroviral therapy in people with HIV. Study context: When the earliest samples were collected, ART was typically delayed until CD4 counts fell. Findings of the study overall: Transplant donor controls retained higher diversity, though diversity increased after ART. All blood samples came from the years 2004 to 2017, possibly under older ART regimens. Before ART, certain clones expanded, and these dominated the repertoire at all time points.

immunoSEQ v3.0 was run at survey level. Some clones are missing from TCRdb's copy, which holds only in-frame ones; the method was immunoSEQ multiplex PCR. This table has some 40,000 clones, 75% to 90% appearing once. J lost 9 bases, V lost 7 bases, and 10 bases had no gene match. The CDR3 totals 14 residues. Per germline, CDR1 LNHDA and CDR2 SQIVND (reference sequence). This clone has just one count. Its antigen is not identified. Sample: unsorted PBMCs, taken 1.5 years after starting antiretroviral therapy. The sequence came from a man in his late teens or twenties with HIV. This sequence joins TRBV19 and TRBJ2-1, with 9 bases lining up with TRBD2. The CDR3 nucleotides are TGTGCCAGTATCTCTAGCGGGATTGTTGGTGAGCAGTTCTTC. It specifies CASISSGIVGEQFF.